A single sample is the source of the 15 T cell receptor beta chains below, sequenced in a study of T cells and Merkel cell carcinoma outcomes. Measured with immunoSEQ multiplex PCR; TCRdb has only the in-frame clones, and not every one. Of thousands of clones in the sample, 80% to 90% were seen once. Sample: tumor tissue from Merkel cell carcinoma. These receptors were obtained from a human donor with Merkel cell carcinoma.

The chain couples TRBV6-6 to TRBJ1-5; 10 nucleotides match TRBD1. With V trimmed by 6 bases and J by 7 bases, 9 bases remained unmatched. This CDR3 comprises 15 residues. Germline values: CDR1 MNHNY, CDR2 SVGAGI (reference sequence). CDR3 in amino acids: CASRPGTGARQPQHF. The CDR3 DNA sequence: TGTGCCAGCAGACCCGGGACAGGGGCTCGACAGCCCCAGCATTTT.

The chain couples TRBV4-2 to TRBJ2-5; TRBD2 aligns across 11 bases. V gave up 4 bases and J gave up 6 bases; unmatched junction bases: 7. The CDR3 length is 15 residues. Germline V gene data show CDR1 as LGHNA and CDR2 as YNFKEQ. The CDR3 bases are TGTGCCAGCAGCCCCCTAGCGGGGGGCGATAAGACCCAGTACTTC. Protein: CASSPLAGGDKTQYF.

The V call is TRBV4-2, the J call TRBJ2-7; 10 bases map to TRBD2. V lost 5 bases to trimming and J lost 6 bases; unmatched junction nucleotides: 7. The CDR3 contains 14 residues. Germline V CDR1 and CDR2: LGHNA, YNFKEQ. In nucleotides, the CDR3 is TGTGCCAGCAGCTTAGCGGGAGGTGGTTCCGAGCAGTACTTC. This gives the protein CASSLAGGGSEQYF.

The DNA of the CDR3 is TGTGCCAGCAGCTTACAATCTGGAGGGGTCGGGGAGCTGTTTTTT. It specifies CASSLQSGGVGELFF. The rearrangement uses TRBV7-2 and TRBJ2-2; D possibly corresponds to TRBD2 (6 bases). The V end lost 2 bases, the J end lost 7 bases, and 14 bases lay between the germline ends. Germline V gene data show CDR1 as SGHTA and CDR2 as FQGNSA. The CDR3 length is 15 residues.

J is TRBJ2-7 and V is TRBV2, with D uncertain. V lost 8 bases and J lost 2, with 4 bases in between. Germline V lookup: CDR1 SNHLY, CDR2 FYNNEI. The CDR3 sequence is 10 residues long. The CDR3 DNA follows: TGTGCCAGCCGAGCCTACGAGCAGTACTTC. Protein: CASRAYEQYF.

The rearrangement uses TRBV4-3 and TRBJ2-3, with TRBD2 matching 8 bases. Germline assignment: CDR1 LGHNA and CDR2 YSLEER. V gave up 1 base and J gave up 2 bases; unmatched junction bases: 5. CDR3 size: 16 residues. CDR3 sequence (DNA): TGCGCCAGCAGCCAAGCGGTAGCGGGGTCCACAGATACGCAGTATTTT. Its translation is CASSQAVAGSTDTQYF.

V gene TRBV30 combines with J gene TRBJ2-3, with 8 bases lining up with TRBD2. CDR1 GTSNPN and CDR2 SVGIG come from the germline V gene (reference sequence). The junction had 13 bases not matched to a gene; V was cut back by 3 bases and J by 8 bases. The CDR3 runs 15 residues. The CDR3 sequence is CAWSRASGGSGTQYF. The CDR3 DNA reads as TGTGCCTGGAGCAGGGCCAGCGGGGGCTCAGGTACGCAGTATTTT.

The rearrangement joins TRBV4-2 to TRBJ2-2; D is unresolved. V was pared by 0 bases and J by 5 bases, with 10 bases between. The CDR3 has 15 amino acids. The germline CDR1 and CDR2 sequences are LGHNA and YNFKEQ. The CDR3 DNA follows: TGTGCCAGCAGCCAAGATGCCTTAGGGACCGGGGAGCTGTTTTTT. Encoded protein: CASSQDALGTGELFF.

The genes are TRBV29-1 and TRBJ2-7, with 9 bases lining up with TRBD2. With V trimmed by 5 bases and J by 4 bases, 9 bases remained unmatched. This CDR3 has 14 amino acids. The V gene's germline CDR1 is SQVTM and CDR2 ANQGSEA. The DNA for the CDR3 is TGCAGCGTTAAGGCAGCGGGGGGCAGATACGAGCAGTACTTC. Translating gives CSVKAAGGRYEQYF.

V gene TRBV27 combines with J gene TRBJ2-3, with 7 bases lining up with TRBD2. Germline CDR1 is MNHEY and CDR2 is SMNVEV (reference sequence). With 3 bases clipped from V and 2 bases from J, the junction kept 8 bases outside the gene matches. The CDR3 consists of 16 residues. CDR3 residues: CASSFGSGYLTDTQYF. In nucleotides, the CDR3 is TGTGCCAGCAGTTTCGGTAGCGGGTACCTCACAGATACGCAGTATTTT.

The CDR3 region is CASSLLGDRGTEAFF. As DNA, the CDR3 is TGTGCCAGCAGCTTGCTGGGGGACAGGGGCACTGAAGCTTTCTTT. This sequence joins TRBV5-5 and TRBJ1-1; 10 positions agree with TRBD1. Germline V gene sequence: CDR1 SGHKS, CDR2 YYEKEE (reference sequence). The V and J ends lost 1 base and 4 bases, in that order; junction bases with no gene match: 4. The CDR3 is made up of 15 amino acids.

The chain is built from TRBV15 and TRBJ2-1, with D possibly matching TRBD2 (6 bases). Germline CDR1 and CDR2: LNHNV and YYDKDF (reference sequence). The CDR3 sequence is 16 residues long. V lost 8 bases to trimming and J lost 1 base, with 18 bases between them. The CDR3 nucleotides are TGTGCCACCTCGGGGGAAGCTTCCTTTTCCTACAATGAGCAGTTCTTC. Its translation is CATSGEASFSYNEQFF.

This clone turned up a few times. The V gene is TRBV7-8, the J gene TRBJ1-1; D is unresolved. The germline V and J ends were trimmed by 1 base and 0 bases, with 6 bases remaining between them. Germline V gene lookup returns CDR1 SGHVS and CDR2 FQNEAQ. The CDR3 is 14 residues long. CDR3 DNA sequence: TGTGCCAGCAGCTTAGACATGGTGAACACTGAAGCTTTCTTT. This encodes CASSLDMVNTEAFF.

The V call is TRBV25-1, the J call TRBJ1-6, with D unclear. The CDR3 loop spans 14 amino acids. Trimming removed 4 bases at V and 6 bases at J, with 10 bases between. The V gene's germline CDR1 is MGHDK and CDR2 SYGVNS. CDR3 protein: CASSANGVNSPLHF. The DNA of the CDR3 is TGTGCCAGCAGTGCCAACGGGGTTAATTCACCCCTCCACTTT.

The chain has TRBV7-2 and TRBJ2-2; D uncertain. The length of the CDR3 is 13 residues. V dropped 3 bases and J dropped 5 bases, with 7 bases sitting between them. Germline V gene data show CDR1 as SGHTA and CDR2 as FQGNSA. This CDR3 reads CASSFTETGELFF. CDR3 in DNA: TGTGCCAGCAGCTTTACGGAAACCGGGGAGCTGTTTTTT.